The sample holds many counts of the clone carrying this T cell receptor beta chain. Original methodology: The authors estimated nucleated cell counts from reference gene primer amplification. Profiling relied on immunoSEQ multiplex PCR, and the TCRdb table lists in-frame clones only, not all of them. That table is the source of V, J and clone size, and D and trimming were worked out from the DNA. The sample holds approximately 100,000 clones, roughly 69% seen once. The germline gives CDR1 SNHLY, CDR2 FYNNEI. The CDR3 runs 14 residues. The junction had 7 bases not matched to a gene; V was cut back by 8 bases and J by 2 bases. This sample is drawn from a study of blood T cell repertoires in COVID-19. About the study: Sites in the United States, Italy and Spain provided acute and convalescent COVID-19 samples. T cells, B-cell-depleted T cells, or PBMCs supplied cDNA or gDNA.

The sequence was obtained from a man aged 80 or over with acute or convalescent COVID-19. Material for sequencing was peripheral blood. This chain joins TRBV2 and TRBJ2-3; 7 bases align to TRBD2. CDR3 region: CASSLTSATDTQYF. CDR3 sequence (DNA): TGTGCCAGCTCGCTCACTAGCGCCACAGATACGCAGTATTTT.